The 14 T cell receptor beta chains given below trace back to one sample, sequenced in a study of cytotoxic CD8 clonotypes in ibrutinib-treated CLL. This table comes from immunoSEQ multiplex PCR, and its TCRdb copy is limited to in-frame clones, with some not included. The sample consists of 45,000 to 60,000 clones, roughly three fifths of them appearing once. The sequencing here drew on PBMCs, taken after 24 months of ibrutinib treatment. The source is a human donor with chronic lymphocytic leukemia.

This clone was detected a few times. This chain uses TRBV6-5 with TRBJ2-7, with no clear D. The CDR3 extends over 14 amino acids. The V gene lost 0 bases and the J gene lost 1 base, with 7 bases spanning the gap. Germline V lookup: CDR1 MNHEY, CDR2 SVGAGI. In DNA form, the CDR3 reads TGTGCCAGCAGTTACTCGAAATTGTCCTACGAGCAGTACTTC. Amino acid sequence: CASSYSKLSYEQYF.

The rearrangement uses TRBV30 and TRBJ1-6; D ambiguous. CDR1 is GTSNPN, CDR2 SVGIG, per germline (reference sequence). The CDR3 runs 13 residues. V lost 4 bases, J lost 10 bases, and 14 bases lay in between. CDR3 sequence reads: CAWNTVLRSPLHF. In nucleotides, the CDR3 is TGTGCCTGGAACACTGTATTGCGGTCACCCCTCCACTTT.

This clone showed up just once. An end of the junction does not agree with germline; a read error may underlie this. This sequence joins TRBV5-1 and TRBJ2-7; the match to TRBD1 covers 10 bases. This CDR3 spans 14 amino acids. The germline V gene encodes CDR1 SGHRS and CDR2 YFSETQ. The CDR3 coding sequence is TGCGCCAGCAGCTTGCCTGGGACAGGGGACCCCTTATGCTTC. It yields the protein CASSLPGTGDPLCF.

V usage is TRBV5-1 and J usage is TRBJ2-5, with TRBD2 matching 7 bases. CDR3 length: 16 amino acids. V shed 0 bases, J shed 4 bases, and the junction held 9 bases outside the gene matches. Germline CDR1 SGHRS, CDR2 YFSETQ. The DNA of the CDR3 is TGCGCCAGCAGCTTGGAAGGTCTAGCGGTTTTAGAGACCCAGTACTTC. Translation: CASSLEGLAVLETQYF.

The V gene is TRBV19, the J gene TRBJ2-7; 12 nucleotides agree with TRBD2. This CDR3 spans 15 amino acids. From germline, CDR1 is LNHDA and CDR2 SQIVND (reference sequence). V lost 6 bases to trimming and J lost 0 bases; unmatched junction nucleotides: 3. This CDR3 is CASSPSGRASYEQYF. In DNA form, the CDR3 reads TGTGCCAGTAGCCCTAGCGGGAGGGCCTCCTACGAGCAGTACTTC.

The J gene is TRBJ1-1, the V gene TRBV9; D is ambiguous. Trimming stripped 3 bases from V and 3 bases from J, with 15 bases between. The CDR3 is 15 residues long. Germline CDR1 SGDLS, CDR2 YYNGEE. CDR3 in DNA: TGTGCCAGCAGCGCGCTAACACGGAGGGACACTGAAGCTTTCTTT. This sequence encodes CASSALTRRDTEAFF.

This clone came up many times. The chain is built from TRBV5-6 and TRBJ1-5; D uncertain. V gave up 1 base and J gave up 4 bases, with 18 bases separating them. The V gene's germline CDR1 is SGHDT and CDR2 YYEEEE. There are 17 residues in the CDR3. As DNA, the CDR3 is TGTGCCAGCAGCTTGTCCTTAGGGCAACGAGGGAATCAGCCCCAGCATTTT. Protein product: CASSLSLGQRGNQPQHF.

The V gene is TRBV18, the J gene TRBJ1-1; the match to TRBD1 covers 11 bases. CDR1 KGHSH and CDR2 LQKENI come from the germline V gene. V lost 3 bases to trimming and J lost 6 bases; unmatched junction nucleotides: 6. This CDR3 is built from 15 residues. CDR3 coding DNA: TGTGCCAGCTCACCCGAGGGACAGGGGGTTTCTGAAGCTTTCTTT. Its translation is CASSPEGQGVSEAFF. Using reference TRBV18 and TRBJ1-1 for the parts outside the CDR3, the full variable domain is NAGVMQNPRHLVRRRGQEARLRCSPMKGHSHVYWYRQLPEEGLKFMVYLQKENIIDESGMPKERFSAEFPKEGPSILRIQQVVRGDSAAYFCASSPEGQGVSEAFFGQGTRLTVV.

This clone was picked up one time. CDR3 nucleotide sequence: TGTGCCAGCAGCTTAGTGGGGGCCCGGGAGACCCAGTACTTC. It translates to CASSLVGARETQYF. The gene calls are TRBV11-2 and TRBJ2-5; D might be TRBD1 (6 bases). Per the germline V gene, CDR1 is SGHAT and CDR2 is FQNNGV. The CDR3 extends over 14 amino acids. The germline V and J ends were trimmed by 1 base and 5 bases, with 11 bases remaining between them.

This clone was counted between two and nine times. The V call is TRBV7-2, the J call TRBJ1-6; no clear D gene. The CDR3 totals 15 residues. Germline assignment: CDR1 SGHTA and CDR2 FQGNSA. V was clipped by 5 bases and J by 7 bases, with 15 bases between them. In DNA, the CDR3 is TGTGCCAGCAGCACGCGCCTAGGACGCAATTCACCCCTCCACTTT. It specifies CASSTRLGRNSPLHF.

The V gene is TRBV4-3, the J gene TRBJ2-1, with 7 bases matching TRBD2. The CDR3 has 13 residues. J was trimmed by 6 bases and V by 1 base; bases with no gene match: 0. Germline lookup yields CDR1 LGHNA and CDR2 YSLEER. CDR3 residues: CASSQGGSNEQFF. Here the CDR3 DNA reads TGCGCCAGCAGCCAAGGCGGGAGCAATGAGCAGTTCTTC.

The genes are TRBV29-1 and TRBJ2-3; D is unresolved. V was cut by 7 bases and J by 5 bases, with 7 bases left in between. Germline loops: CDR1 SQVTM, CDR2 ANQGSEA. This CDR3 has 10 residues. CDR3 sequence reads: CSAQVDTQYF. CDR3 DNA sequence: TGCAGCGCCCAAGTAGATACGCAGTATTTT.

J is TRBJ1-1 and V is TRBV2; D unclear. Germline V gene lookup returns CDR1 SNHLY and CDR2 FYNNEI. The CDR3 totals 13 residues. Deletions cut 4 bases from V and 5 bases from J, with 11 bases between. Here the CDR3 DNA reads TGTGCCAGCAGTGTCCGGGATTGGACTGAAGCTTTCTTT. Amino acids: CASSVRDWTEAFF.

In this sample, this clone turned up many times. J is TRBJ2-5 and V is TRBV12-5; D could derive from TRBD1 or TRBD2 (6 bases each). V lost 7 bases, J lost 5 bases, and 17 bases lay in between. This CDR3 region has 14 residues. Germline assignment: CDR1 LGHNT and CDR2 FRNRAP. CDR3 bases: TGTGCTAGTGCTTACACCGGGGGCCAGGAGACCCAGTACTTC. This codes for CASAYTGGQETQYF.